The rows below give T cell receptor beta chains drawn from one sample of a study of T cells in Graves' hyperthyroidism and ophthalmopathy. TCRdb reanalysed the multiplex PCR reads using MiXCR and keeps one entry per CDR3 protein. The table records 450,000 to 600,000 distinct CDR3 sequences, less than 15% of them present only once. The specimen sequenced was blood. The source is a woman between 40 and 50 years old with Graves' hyperthyroidism. Both conserved end residues are part of each CDR3. The D gene is left open where the match is weak. Size is stated for part of the rows, as once, few or many counts, or as a class when the clone is expanded.

16	TRBD1	many	TRBJ2-5	TRBV10-3	TGTGCCATCAGGAAGGGGACAGGGGACCCCACCGGGACCCAGTACTTC	CAIRKGTGDPTGTQYF
14	NA	many	TRBJ2-7	TRBV2	TGTGCCAGCAGAGAAGAGACCTCCCCATACGAGCAGTACTTC	CASREETSPYEQYF
15	TRBD1	many	TRBJ2-5	TRBV28	TGTGCCAGCAGCTCCGGGACAGGGGACCAGCAGACCCAGTACTTC	CASSSGTGDQQTQYF
14	TRBD2	many	TRBJ2-3	TRBV12-3/TRBV12-4	TGTGCCAGCAGTTTCCCTAGCGGGACCACTACGCAGTATTTT	CASSFPSGTTTQYF
13	NA	few	TRBJ1-1	TRBV9	TGTGCCAGCAGCGTAGCTATCGGCTTTGAAGCTTTCTTT	CASSVAIGFEAFF
16	TRBD2	few	TRBJ2-1	TRBV19	TGTGCCAGTAGTATAGAGTCCCTAGCGGGGTACAATGAGCAGTTCTTC	CASSIESLAGYNEQFF
15	TRBD2	NA	TRBJ2-7	TRBV30	TGTGCCTGGAGTGTACGGGTAGCGGGACCGTACGAGCAGTACTTC	CAWSVRVAGPYEQYF
14	NA	many	TRBJ2-2	TRBV28	TGTGCCAGCAGACTAGGGTTGAACACCGGGGAGCTGTTTTTT	CASRLGLNTGELFF
14	TRBD1	few	TRBJ2-5	TRBV7-7	TGTGCTAGCAGCTTGTCAGGGGGCGAGGAGACCCAGTACTTC	CASSLSGGEETQYF
15	TRBD1	NA	TRBJ1-1	TRBV3-1	TGTGCCAGCAGCCGGCCGGACAGGGGAGGCACTGAAGCTTTCTTT	CASSRPDRGGTEAFF
16	TRBD1	few	TRBJ2-7	TRBV12-3/TRBV12-4	TGTGCCAGCAGTTTAGAAGGAAGGACAGGGGAGGGCGAGCAGTACTTC	CASSLEGRTGEGEQYF
12	TRBD1	NA	TRBJ1-6	TRBV2	TGTGCCGGGGGGACAGAGCCATCACCCCTCCACTTT	CAGGTEPSPLHF
15	TRBD2	many	TRBJ2-1	TRBV11-3	TGTGCCAGCAGCTTAGCCCTAGCGGAGCACAATGAGCAGTTCTTC	CASSLALAEHNEQFF
16	TRBD2	NA	TRBJ2-3	TRBV4-2	TGTGCCAGCAGCCAAGAAGGCGGGAGAGGGTCAGATACGCAGTATTTT	CASSQEGGRGSDTQYF
16	NA	many	TRBJ1-6	TRBV27	TGTGCCAGCAGCCACAAGACAGGAGCTGATAATTCACCCCTCCACTTT	CASSHKTGADNSPLHF
15	NA	NA	TRBJ1-6	TRBV6-2/TRBV6-3	TGTGCCAGCAGTTACTCGCCGGGGGCTAATTCACCCCTCCACTTT	CASSYSPGANSPLHF
16	NA	many	TRBJ2-7	TRBV7-2	TGTGCCAGCAGCTTACCCGGCAGGATTGTCTCCTACGAGCAGTACTTC	CASSLPGRIVSYEQYF
14	NA	NA	TRBJ1-2	TRBV15	TGTGCCACCAGCAGAGGCCCCTCCAACTATGGCTACACCTTC	CATSRGPSNYGYTF
16	TRBD1	NA	TRBJ1-2	TRBV15	TGTGCCACCAGCAGATATGGGACAGGGAGTAACTATGGCTACACCTTC	CATSRYGTGSNYGYTF
15	NA	few	TRBJ2-7	TRBV14	TGTGCCAGCAGCCGCCATCAGGGCACAGCCTACGAGCAGTACTTC	CASSRHQGTAYEQYF
13	NA	few	TRBJ1-2	TRBV5-1	TGCGCCAGCAGCCCAGGGGCAGGGGACGGCTACACCTTC	CASSPGAGDGYTF
13	NA	few	TRBJ1-1	TRBV20-1	TGCGGACCCCGAGCGGGGGGTAGCACTGAAGCTTTCTTT	CGPRAGGSTEAFF
14	TRBD2	many	TRBJ2-1	TRBV2	TGTGCCAGCAGGCTAGCGGGAGGCTCCAATGAGCAGTTCTTC	CASRLAGGSNEQFF
17	NA	few	TRBJ2-5	TRBV9	TGTGCCAGCAGCCCCGAAGGGGGGACCGGGAGCCAAGAGACCCAGTACTTC	CASSPEGGTGSQETQYF
13	NA	many	TRBJ2-7	TRBV28	TGTGCCAGCAGTTTGGTCGGGTCCTACGAGCAGTACTTC	CASSLVGSYEQYF
14	NA	many	TRBJ2-1	TRBV28	TGTGCCAGCAGTTTAACCCTTTTACACAATGAGCAGTTCTTC	CASSLTLLHNEQFF
20	NA	NA	TRBJ1-4	TRBV3-1	TGTGCCAGCAGCCAAGATCCGAGAAGGGGGTGGAGAGCAACTAATGAAAAACTGTTTTTT	CASSQDPRRGWRATNEKLFF
14	NA	NA	TRBJ1-5	TRBV20-1	TGCAGTGCTAGGGGCGGGGGATTCGGTCAGCCCCAGCATTTT	CSARGGGFGQPQHF
15	NA	many	TRBJ2-2	TRBV5-1	TGCGCCAGCAGCTTGGTCGGAAGAACCACCGGGGAGCTGTTTTTT	CASSLVGRTTGELFF
11	NA	NA	TRBJ2-5	TRBV7-9	TGTGCCGGACAGAACCAAGAGACCCAGTACTTC	CAGQNQETQYF
15	TRBD2	many	TRBJ2-7	TRBV5-8	TGTGCCAGCAGCACGGATAGCGGGTCCAAGTACGAGCAGTACTTC	CASSTDSGSKYEQYF
16	NA	few	TRBJ2-2	TRBV6-5	TGTGCCAGCAGTTACCGACAAATACCGAACACCGGGGAGCTGTTTTTT	CASSYRQIPNTGELFF
12	NA	many	TRBJ2-7	TRBV11-2	TGTGCCAGCAGCCATAACACCTACGAGCAGTACTTC	CASSHNTYEQYF
15	NA	few	TRBJ1-4	TRBV28	TGTGCCGGCAGTCCCCCGGAAGGGAGGAAGGAAAAACTGTTTTTT	CAGSPPEGRKEKLFF
13	NA	few	TRBJ2-7	TRBV10-3	TGTGCCATCAGTGAGGACAGCCGCGACGAGCAGTACTTC	CAISEDSRDEQYF
16	TRBD1	NA	TRBJ2-7	TRBV25-1	TGTGCCAGCAGTGGATCACCGGGACAGGACTCCTACGAGCAGTACTTC	CASSGSPGQDSYEQYF
14	NA	many	TRBJ1-1	TRBV6-2/TRBV6-3	TGTGCCAGCAGTTACAAATCAGGAGATACTGAAGCTTTCTTT	CASSYKSGDTEAFF
16	TRBD1	many	TRBJ2-5	TRBV7-9	TGTGCCAGCAGCTTACCGCGGCCAGGGGGCGACGAGACCCAGTACTTC	CASSLPRPGGDETQYF
16	TRBD2	many	TRBJ2-3	TRBV11-3	TGTGCCAGCAGCTTAGGACTAGCGGGAGATATAGATACGCAGTATTTT	CASSLGLAGDIDTQYF
13	TRBD1	many	TRBJ2-7	TRBV6-1	TGTGCCAGCCGGGACAGGAGCTCCTACGAGCAGTACTTC	CASRDRSSYEQYF
15	TRBD2	many	TRBJ2-3	TRBV14	TGTGCCAGCAGCCAAGACCGACTAGCAGCAGATACGCAGTATTTT	CASSQDRLAADTQYF
13	TRBD1	many	TRBJ1-2	TRBV30	TGTGCCTGGAGTAGACAGGGAGTAGATGGCTACACCTTC	CAWSRQGVDGYTF
15	TRBD1	few	TRBJ1-1	TRBV6-1	TGTGCCAGCTTAGGACAGGGAGGATGGGGCACTGAAGCTTTCTTT	CASLGQGGWGTEAFF
15	NA	many	TRBJ1-5	TRBV2	TGTGCCAGCAGTCTGGACGGCAATAGCAATCAGCCCCAGCATTTT	CASSLDGNSNQPQHF
13	NA	few	TRBJ1-1	TRBV29-1	TGCAGCGCCTACGACAGTCTTTCCTTTGAAGCTTTCTTT	CSAYDSLSFEAFF
15	NA	few	TRBJ1-1	TRBV5-1	TGCGCCAGCAGCTTGGCCTCAGGGAAGGGAGAAGAAGCTTTCTTT	CASSLASGKGEEAFF
14	NA	NA	TRBJ2-7	TRBV27	TGTGCCAGCAGTCTGGGTATCCGCCGTAACGAGCAGTACTTC	CASSLGIRRNEQYF
14	NA	NA	TRBJ2-7	TRBV9	TGTGCCAGCAGCCCTTCGAACGGGATATACGAGCAGTACTTC	CASSPSNGIYEQYF
11	NA	many	TRBJ2-5	TRBV18	TGTGCCAGCAGCCGTGAAGAGACCCAGTACTTC	CASSREETQYF
13	NA	once	TRBJ1-4	TRBV5-1	TGCGCCTGTCAGCAGCGATCCGGGGAAAAACTGCTTTTT	CACQQRSGEKLLF
16	TRBD1	many	TRBJ2-2	TRBV30	TGTGCCTGGTCGAATAGGGACAGGGGAGGTTTCGGGGAGCTGTTTTTT	CAWSNRDRGGFGELFF
13	TRBD1	many	TRBJ2-7	TRBV28	TGTGCCAGCACGGGGACAGCCGCCTACGAGCAGTACTTC	CASTGTAAYEQYF
18	NA	many	TRBJ2-7	TRBV28	TGTGCCAGCACCAGGGGAAATTCCGAATATCAACCCTCCTACGAGCAGTACTTC	CASTRGNSEYQPSYEQYF
19	TRBD1	NA	TRBJ1-5	TRBV11-2	TGTGCCAGCAGCTTAGGGGGACAGGATGGGGGGCTTAGCAATCAGCCCCAGCATTTT	CASSLGGQDGGLSNQPQHF
10	NA	many	TRBJ1-3	TRBV12-3/TRBV12-4	TGTGCTAGCTCTGGAAACACCATATATTTT	CASSGNTIYF
15	NA	many	TRBJ2-5	TRBV27	TGTGCCAGCAGTTTTGGGCTAGCCACACAAGAGACCCAGTACTTC	CASSFGLATQETQYF
16	NA	few	TRBJ1-5	TRBV19	TGTGCCAGTAGTATACTGGCAGGAATAGGATATCAGCCCCAGCATTTT	CASSILAGIGYQPQHF